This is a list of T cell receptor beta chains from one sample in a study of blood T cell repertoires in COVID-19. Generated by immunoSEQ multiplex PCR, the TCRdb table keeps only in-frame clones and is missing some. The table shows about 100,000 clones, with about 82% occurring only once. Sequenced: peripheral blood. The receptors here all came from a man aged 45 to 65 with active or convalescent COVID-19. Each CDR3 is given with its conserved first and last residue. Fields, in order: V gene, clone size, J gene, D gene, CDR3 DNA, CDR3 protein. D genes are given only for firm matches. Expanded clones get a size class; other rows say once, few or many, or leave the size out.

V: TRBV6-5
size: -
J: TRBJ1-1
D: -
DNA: TGTGCCAGCAGAAAAAGGGAGTCCGGCGCTGAAGCTTTCTTT
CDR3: CASRKRESGAEAFF

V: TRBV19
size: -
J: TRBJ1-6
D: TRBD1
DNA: TGTGCCACCCGCAGGGGGCGCGGGGACTCACCCCTCCACTTT
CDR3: CATRRGRGDSPLHF

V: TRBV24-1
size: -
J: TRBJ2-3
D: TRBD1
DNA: TGTGCCACCAGTGATCCGGACAGGGACCTCAGCACAGATACGCAGTATTTT
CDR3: CATSDPDRDLSTDTQYF

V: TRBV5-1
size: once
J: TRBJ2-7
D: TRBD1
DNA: TGCGCCAGCAGCTCGGGACAGGCGGCGATAAGCTCCTACGAGCAGTACTTC
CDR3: CASSSGQAAISSYEQYF

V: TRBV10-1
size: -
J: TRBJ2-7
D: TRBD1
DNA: TGCGCCAGCAGCCAAACAGGGGCCCGAGGCGGTGAGCAGTACTTC
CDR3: CASSQTGARGGEQYF

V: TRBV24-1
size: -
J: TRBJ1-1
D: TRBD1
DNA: TGTGCCACCAGCCCGACAGGGGGATCATCGGGCACTGAAGCTTTCTTT
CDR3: CATSPTGGSSGTEAFF

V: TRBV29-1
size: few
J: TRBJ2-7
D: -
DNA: TGCAGCGTTTCCGGACAGACAGTCTACGAGCAGTACTTC
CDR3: CSVSGQTVYEQYF

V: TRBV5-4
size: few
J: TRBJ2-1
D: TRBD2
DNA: TGTGCCAGCAGCTCCGGGACTACCTCCTACAATGAGCAGTTCTTC
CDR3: CASSSGTTSYNEQFF

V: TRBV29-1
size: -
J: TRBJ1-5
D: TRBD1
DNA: TGCAGCCCCCCACCGGCAGGGGGCAAGCCCCAGCATTTT
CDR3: CSPPPAGGKPQHF

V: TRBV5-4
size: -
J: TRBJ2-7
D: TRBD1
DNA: TGTGCCAGCAGCTTAGTGTCGACAGGGGACGAGCAGTACTTC
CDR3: CASSLVSTGDEQYF

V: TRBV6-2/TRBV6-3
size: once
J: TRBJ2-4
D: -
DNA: TGTGCCAGCAGTTACTCGACAGGTCTCATAGCCAAAAACATTCAGTACTTC
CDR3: CASSYSTGLIAKNIQYF

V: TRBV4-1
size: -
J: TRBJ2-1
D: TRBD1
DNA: TGCGCCAGCAGCCCAGCAGGGGGCGGAGACAATGAGCAGTTCTTC
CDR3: CASSPAGGGDNEQFF

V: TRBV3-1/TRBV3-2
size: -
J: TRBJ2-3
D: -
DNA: TGTGCCAGCAGAGATACTAGCTCCGGCACAGATACGCAGTATTTT
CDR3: CASRDTSSGTDTQYF

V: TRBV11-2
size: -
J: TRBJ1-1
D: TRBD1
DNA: TGTGCCAGCAGCTTAGGGGCAGGGGGGCTCACTGAAGCTTTCTTT
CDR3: CASSLGAGGLTEAFF

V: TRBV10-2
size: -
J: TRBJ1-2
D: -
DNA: TGCGCCAGCAGTGAGCATCTTCGGAGTACCACTAACTATGGCTACACCTTC
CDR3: CASSEHLRSTTNYGYTF

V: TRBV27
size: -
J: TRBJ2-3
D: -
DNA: TGTGCCAGCAGTTTCGGGTCAGAGGCTAGCACAGATACGCAGTATTTT
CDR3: CASSFGSEASTDTQYF

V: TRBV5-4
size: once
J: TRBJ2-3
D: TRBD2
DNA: TGTGCCAGCAGCATACGGACTAGCGGGACTAGCACAGATACGCAGTATTTT
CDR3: CASSIRTSGTSTDTQYF

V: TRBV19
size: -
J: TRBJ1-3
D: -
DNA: TGTGCCAGTAGAATATACTCTGGAAACACCATATATTTT
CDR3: CASRIYSGNTIYF

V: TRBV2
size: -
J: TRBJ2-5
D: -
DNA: TGTGCCAGCAGTTCCGATTTGGGAGCGGAAGAGACCCAGTACTTC
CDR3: CASSSDLGAEETQYF

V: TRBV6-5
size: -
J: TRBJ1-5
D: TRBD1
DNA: TGTGCCAGCACGCGGACAGGGAGCAATCAGCCCCAGCATTTT
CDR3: CASTRTGSNQPQHF

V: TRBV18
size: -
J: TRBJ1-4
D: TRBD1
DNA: TGTGCCAGCTCACCAGCGGGACAGGGCTTTGAAAAACTGTTTTTT
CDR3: CASSPAGQGFEKLFF

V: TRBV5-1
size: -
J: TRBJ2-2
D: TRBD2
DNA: TGCGCCAGCACTGGTGGGGGACTATCAACCGGGGAGCTGTTTTTT
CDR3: CASTGGGLSTGELFF

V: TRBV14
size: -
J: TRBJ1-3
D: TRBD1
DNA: TGTGCCAGCAGCCGACAGGGGGAAGGAAACACCATATATTTT
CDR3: CASSRQGEGNTIYF

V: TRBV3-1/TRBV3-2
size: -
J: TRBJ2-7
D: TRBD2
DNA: TGTGCCAGCAGCCAAAGCGGGGCCTACGAGCAGTACTTC
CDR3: CASSQSGAYEQYF

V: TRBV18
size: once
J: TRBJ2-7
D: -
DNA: TGTGCCAGCTCACAACAGACAGGACCCCTGGAGCAGTACTTC
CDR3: CASSQQTGPLEQYF

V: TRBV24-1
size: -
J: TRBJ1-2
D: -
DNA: TGTCCTCCCGGAGCAGGGGAGTCCTATGGCTACACCTTC
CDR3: CPPGAGESYGYTF

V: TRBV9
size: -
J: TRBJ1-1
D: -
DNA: TGTGCCAGCAGCCCGAGGGTAGCGGTAACTGAAGCTTTCTTT
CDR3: CASSPRVAVTEAFF

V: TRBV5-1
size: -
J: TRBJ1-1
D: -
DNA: TGCGCCAGCAGCTTGGGGGGCTCCGACACTGAAGCTTTCTTT
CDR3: CASSLGGSDTEAFF

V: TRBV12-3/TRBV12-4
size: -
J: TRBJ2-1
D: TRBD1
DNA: TGTGCCAGCGGAGAACAGGGGTACAATGAGCAGTTCTTC
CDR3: CASGEQGYNEQFF

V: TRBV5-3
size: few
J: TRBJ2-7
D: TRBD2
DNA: TGTGCCAGAAGCTTTTTGGAAGAGCAGCGGGAGCCCTCCTACGAGCAGTACTTC
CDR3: CARSFLEEQREPSYEQYF

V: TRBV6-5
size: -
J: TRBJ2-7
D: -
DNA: TGTGCCAGCAGTTACTCGCAGGTCTCCTACGAGCAGTACTTC
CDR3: CASSYSQVSYEQYF

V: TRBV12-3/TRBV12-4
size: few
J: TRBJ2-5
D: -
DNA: TGTGCCAGCAGTTTCGGGGGTGAGACCCAGTACTTC
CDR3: CASSFGGETQYF

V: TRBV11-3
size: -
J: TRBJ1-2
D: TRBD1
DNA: TGTGCCAGCAGCATAAGTAGGACAGGGCATGGCTACACCTTC
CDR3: CASSISRTGHGYTF

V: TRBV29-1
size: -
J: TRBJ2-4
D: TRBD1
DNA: TGCAGCGCCCGACAGGGTTGGGGAAACATTCAGTACTTC
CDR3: CSARQGWGNIQYF

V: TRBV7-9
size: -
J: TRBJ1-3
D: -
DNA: TGTGCCAGCAGCGCCTCCGGGATCTACTCTGGAAACACCATATATTTT
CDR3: CASSASGIYSGNTIYF

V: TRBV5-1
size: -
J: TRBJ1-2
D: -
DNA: TGCGCCAGCAGTGTGGGGCCTGATGGCTACACCTTC
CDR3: CASSVGPDGYTF

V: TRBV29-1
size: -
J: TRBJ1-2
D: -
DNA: TGCAGCGTCGCCTCCACGGGGGGGGGCGGCTACACCTTC
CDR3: CSVASTGGGGYTF

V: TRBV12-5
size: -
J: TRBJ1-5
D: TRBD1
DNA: TGTGCTAGTGGGTCGACAGGGGGGAATCAGCCCCAGCATTTT
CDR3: CASGSTGGNQPQHF

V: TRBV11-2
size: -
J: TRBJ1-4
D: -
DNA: TGTGCCAGCAGCTTAGGTCTTGGCACTAATGAAAAACTGTTTTTT
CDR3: CASSLGLGTNEKLFF

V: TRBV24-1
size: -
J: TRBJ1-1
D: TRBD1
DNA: TGTGCCCCCAGGACAGGGAAATTGAAAGGCGACACTGAAGCTTTCTTT
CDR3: CAPRTGKLKGDTEAFF

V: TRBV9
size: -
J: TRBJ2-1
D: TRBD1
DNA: TGTGCCAGCAGCGTCGGGGACAGGGGGGAGTATGATGAGCAGTTCTTC
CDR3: CASSVGDRGEYDEQFF

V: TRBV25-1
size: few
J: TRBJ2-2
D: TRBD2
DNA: TGTGCCAGCAGTCCAGCGGGGTTCGGGGAGCTGTTTTTT
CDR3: CASSPAGFGELFF

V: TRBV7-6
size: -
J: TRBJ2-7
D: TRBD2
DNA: TGTGCCAGCAGCCCCCGGGGGGGGGACTCCTACGAGCAGTACTTC
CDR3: CASSPRGGDSYEQYF

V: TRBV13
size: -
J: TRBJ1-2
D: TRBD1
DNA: TGTGCCAGCAGCCTCGGAACAGGGGACTATGGCTACACCTTC
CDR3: CASSLGTGDYGYTF

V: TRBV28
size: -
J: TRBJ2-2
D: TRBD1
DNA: TGTGCCAGCAGACCCACCACAGGGGGCTACACCGGGGAGCTGTTTTTT
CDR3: CASRPTTGGYTGELFF

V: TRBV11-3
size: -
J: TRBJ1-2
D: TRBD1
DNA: TGTGCCAGCAGCCCCCGGACAGGGTGGAACTATGGCTACACCTTC
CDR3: CASSPRTGWNYGYTF

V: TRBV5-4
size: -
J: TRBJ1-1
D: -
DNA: TGTGCCAGCAGCTTGATGGCAGGGTTAGGCACTGAAGCTTTCTTT
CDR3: CASSLMAGLGTEAFF

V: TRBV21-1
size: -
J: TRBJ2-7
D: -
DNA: TGTGCCAGCAGCAAAAACGGAGGTCCACGGGCCGAGCAGTACTTC
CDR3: CASSKNGGPRAEQYF

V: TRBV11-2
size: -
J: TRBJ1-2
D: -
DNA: TGTGCCAGCAGCTTAGGGGCAGGGGCGAGCTATGGCTACACCTTC
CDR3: CASSLGAGASYGYTF

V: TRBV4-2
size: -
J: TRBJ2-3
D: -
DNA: TGTGCCAGCAGCCAAGATAGCGGATCCATCACAGATACGCAGTATTTT
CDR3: CASSQDSGSITDTQYF